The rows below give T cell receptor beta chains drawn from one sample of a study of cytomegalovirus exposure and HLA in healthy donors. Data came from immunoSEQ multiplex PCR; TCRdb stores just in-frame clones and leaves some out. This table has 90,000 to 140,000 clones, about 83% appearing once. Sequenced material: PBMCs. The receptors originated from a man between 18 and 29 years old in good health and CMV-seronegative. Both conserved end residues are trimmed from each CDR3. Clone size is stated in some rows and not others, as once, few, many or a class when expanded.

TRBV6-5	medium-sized	ASSYRGTTEAF
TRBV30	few	ALKPGQRNGYT
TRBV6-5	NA	ASSGWTSGDEQF
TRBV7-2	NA	ASSQWGLGAENYEQY
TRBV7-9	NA	ASSSGQSNYGYT
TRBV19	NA	ASSYPGGARSTGELF
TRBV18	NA	ASSGAEFTEQY
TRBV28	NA	ASSPRGGIAQETQY
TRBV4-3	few	ASSQGSTGGSYEQY
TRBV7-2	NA	ASSSFSGLSYEQY
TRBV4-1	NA	ASSRGGMNTEAF
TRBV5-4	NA	ASSLGQGIAYEQY
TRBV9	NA	ASRSRAGDTGELF
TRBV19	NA	ASSSLTSGPKASTDTQY
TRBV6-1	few	ASSEAPAGASRNEQY
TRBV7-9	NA	SSSISEIQY
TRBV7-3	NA	ASSLTSASTDTQY